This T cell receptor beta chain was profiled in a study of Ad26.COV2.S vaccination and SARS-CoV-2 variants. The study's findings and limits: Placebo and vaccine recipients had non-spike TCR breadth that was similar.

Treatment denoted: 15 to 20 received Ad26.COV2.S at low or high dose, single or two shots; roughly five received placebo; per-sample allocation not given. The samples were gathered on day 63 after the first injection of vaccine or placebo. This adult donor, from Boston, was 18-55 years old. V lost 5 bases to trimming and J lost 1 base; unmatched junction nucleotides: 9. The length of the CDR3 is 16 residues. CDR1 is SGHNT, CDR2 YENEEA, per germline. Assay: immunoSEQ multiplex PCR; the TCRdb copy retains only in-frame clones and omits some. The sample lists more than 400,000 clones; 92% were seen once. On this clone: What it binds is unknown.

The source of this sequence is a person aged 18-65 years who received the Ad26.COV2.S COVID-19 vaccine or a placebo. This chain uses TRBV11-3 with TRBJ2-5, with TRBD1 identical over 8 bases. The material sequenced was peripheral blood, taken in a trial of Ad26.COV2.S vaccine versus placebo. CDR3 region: CASSLRQGKVQETQYF. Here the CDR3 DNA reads TGTGCCAGCAGCCTGCGACAGGGGAAGGTCCAAGAGACCCAGTACTTC.